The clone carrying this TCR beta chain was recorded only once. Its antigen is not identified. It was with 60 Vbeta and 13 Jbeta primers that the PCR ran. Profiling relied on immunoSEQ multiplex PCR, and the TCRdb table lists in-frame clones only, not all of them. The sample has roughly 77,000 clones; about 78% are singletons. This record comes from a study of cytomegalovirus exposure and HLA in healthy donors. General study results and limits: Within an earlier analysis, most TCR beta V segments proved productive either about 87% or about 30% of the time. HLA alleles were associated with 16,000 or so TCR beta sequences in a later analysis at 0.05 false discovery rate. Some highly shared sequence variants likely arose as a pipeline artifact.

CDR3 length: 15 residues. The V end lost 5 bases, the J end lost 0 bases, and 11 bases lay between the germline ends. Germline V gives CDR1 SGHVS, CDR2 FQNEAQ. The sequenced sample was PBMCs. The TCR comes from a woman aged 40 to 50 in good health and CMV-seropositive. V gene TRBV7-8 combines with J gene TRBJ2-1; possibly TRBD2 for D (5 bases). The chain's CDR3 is CASSPTEASYNEQFF. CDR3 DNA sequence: TGTGCCAGCAGCCCAACGGAGGCCTCCTACAATGAGCAGTTCTTC.